What follows describes a single T cell receptor (beta chain). Its specificity is unknown. The data stem from a study of T cells after yellow fever vaccination. Findings of the study overall: FACS-sorted repertoires could contain abundant clonotypes contaminating from the bulk population.

TCRdb independently ran MiXCR on the 5' RACE reads; one entry per CDR3 protein. The sample yields 250,000 to 400,000 distinct CDR3 sequences, 3.5% to 4.5% seen once. Germline CDR1 and CDR2: MNHNY and SVGAGI (reference sequence). The CDR3 contains 15 residues. Between the trimmed V and J ends, which lost 7 bases and 6 bases, there was a span of 18 bases. Sequences were derived from PBMCs, sampled 15 days after the yellow fever booster vaccination. The V call is TRBV6-6, the J call TRBJ1-4; no definite D call. This receptor was taken from a man younger than 30 who received the YFV17D yellow fever vaccine. CDR3 DNA sequence: TGTGCCAGCAAGCCTACGACGGACTCCTATGAAAAACTGTTTTTT. Its protein product is CASKPTTDSYEKLFF.